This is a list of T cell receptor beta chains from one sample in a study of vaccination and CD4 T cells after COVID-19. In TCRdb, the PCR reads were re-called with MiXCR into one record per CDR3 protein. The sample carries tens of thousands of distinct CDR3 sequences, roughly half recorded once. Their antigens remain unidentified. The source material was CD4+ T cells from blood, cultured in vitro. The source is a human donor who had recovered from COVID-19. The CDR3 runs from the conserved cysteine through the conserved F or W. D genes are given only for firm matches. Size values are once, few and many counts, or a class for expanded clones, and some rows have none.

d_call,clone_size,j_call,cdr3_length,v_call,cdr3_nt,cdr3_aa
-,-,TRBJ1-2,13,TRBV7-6,TGTGCCAGCAGCTCCCTTGGGGGCTATGGCTACACCTTC,CASSSLGGYGYTF
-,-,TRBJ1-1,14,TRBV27,TGTGCCAGTATGCTGGGACAATCGAACACTGAAGCTTTCTTT,CASMLGQSNTEAFF
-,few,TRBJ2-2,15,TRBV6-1,TGTGCCAGCAGTGTAAGAGGGGTGAACACCGGGGAGCTGTTTTTT,CASSVRGVNTGELFF
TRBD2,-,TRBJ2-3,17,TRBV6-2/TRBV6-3,TGTGCCAGCAGTCGTTCCAATAGCGGGGCCTACACAGATACGCAGTATTTT,CASSRSNSGAYTDTQYF
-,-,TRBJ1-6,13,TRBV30,TGTGCCTGGAGTGGAGGGATTGATTCACCCCTCCACTTT,CAWSGGIDSPLHF
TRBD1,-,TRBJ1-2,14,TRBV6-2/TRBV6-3,TGTGCCAGCAGCGGACAGGGAGATTACTATGGCTACACCTTC,CASSGQGDYYGYTF
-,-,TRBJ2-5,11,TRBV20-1,TGCAGTGCTAGTCTCAAGGAGACCCAGTACTTC,CSASLKETQYF
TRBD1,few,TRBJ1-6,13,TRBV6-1,TGTGCCAGCAGCCAACAGGGGAGTTCACCCCTCCACTTT,CASSQQGSSPLHF
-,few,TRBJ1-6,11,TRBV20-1,TGCAGTGCTAGAAGGGGTTCACCCCTCCACTTT,CSARRGSPLHF
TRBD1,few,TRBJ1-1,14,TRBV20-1,TGCAGTGTGGCTGAGGGACAGGGGCACACTGAAGCTTTCTTT,CSVAEGQGHTEAFF
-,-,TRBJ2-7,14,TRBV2,TGTGCCAGCAGTTGGGACCTCGCCGCCTACGAGCAGTACTTC,CASSWDLAAYEQYF
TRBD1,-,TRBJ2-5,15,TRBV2,TGTGCCAGCAGTGGCGACAGGGTCGTGAGCGAGACCCAGTACTTC,CASSGDRVVSETQYF
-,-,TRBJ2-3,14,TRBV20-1,TGCAGTGCGCGGACGGCGGGGCGGGGAGATACGCAGTATTTT,CSARTAGRGDTQYF
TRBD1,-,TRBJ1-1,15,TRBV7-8,TGTGCCAGCAGCTTCGGCGGACAGGGGGGGACTGAAGCTTTCTTT,CASSFGGQGGTEAFF
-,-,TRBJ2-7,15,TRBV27,TGTGCCAGCAGTCCTAACGCCGGGGGATCCTACGAGCAGTACTTC,CASSPNAGGSYEQYF
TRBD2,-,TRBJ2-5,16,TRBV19,TGTGCCAGTAGTATAGTGGCCGGGGGGGCGGGAGAGACCCAGTACTTC,CASSIVAGGAGETQYF
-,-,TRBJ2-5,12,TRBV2,TGTGCCAGCAGCCTCCATGAGCGACCCCAGTACTTC,CASSLHERPQYF
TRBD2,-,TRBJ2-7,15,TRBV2,TGTGCCAGCAGGGTCGGACTAGCGGGAGGAGGCGAGCAGTACTTC,CASRVGLAGGGEQYF
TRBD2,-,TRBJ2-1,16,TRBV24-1,TGTGCCACCAGTGGCCCAGGACTAGCGGGAGTGAATGAGCAGTTCTTC,CATSGPGLAGVNEQFF
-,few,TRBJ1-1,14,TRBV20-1,TGCAGTGCTAGAGATTCCCGGGAATGGACTGAAGCTTTCTTT,CSARDSREWTEAFF
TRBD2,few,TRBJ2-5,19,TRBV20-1,TGCAGTGCTAGAGATCAGCTCTTGTCCGGGACTAGCGGGTACGGGACCCAGTACTTC,CSARDQLLSGTSGYGTQYF
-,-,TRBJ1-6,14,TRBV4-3,TGCGCCAGCAGCCAATCTTTTGAGAATTCACCCCTCCACTTT,CASSQSFENSPLHF
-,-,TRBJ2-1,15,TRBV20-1,TGCAGTGCTAGGGTTAGGGGGAGCTCCTACAATGAGCAGTTCTTC,CSARVRGSSYNEQFF
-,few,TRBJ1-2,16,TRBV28,TGTGCCAGCAGTTTGCTGACAGGAGTCAATAACTATGGCTACACCTTC,CASSLLTGVNNYGYTF
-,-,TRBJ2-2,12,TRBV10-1,TGCGCCAGCAGCCAAAACACCGGGGAGCTGTTTTTT,CASSQNTGELFF
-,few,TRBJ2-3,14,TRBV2,TGTGCCAGCAGTGCAGGGCCCTACACAGATACGCAGTATTTT,CASSAGPYTDTQYF
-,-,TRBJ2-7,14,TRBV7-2,TGTGCCAGCAGCTTACAGGGGCGATCCTACGAGCAGTACTTC,CASSLQGRSYEQYF
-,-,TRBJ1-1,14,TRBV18,TGTGCCAGCTCACCCGGGGGGGGGAACACTGAAGCTTTCTTT,CASSPGGGNTEAFF
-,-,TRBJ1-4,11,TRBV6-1,TGTGCCAGCACCCTCGGGGAAAAACTGTTTTTT,CASTLGEKLFF
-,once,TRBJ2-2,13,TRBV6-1,TGTGCCAGCAGTAATACAGGGACCGGGGAGCTGTTTTTT,CASSNTGTGELFF
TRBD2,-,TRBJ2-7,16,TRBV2,TGTGCCAGCAGTACCCCGTCGCGCGGGAGGGCCTACGAGCAGTACTTC,CASSTPSRGRAYEQYF
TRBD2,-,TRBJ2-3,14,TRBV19,TGTGCCAGTAGTCTCGGACTAGCGGGAGTTACGCAGTATTTT,CASSLGLAGVTQYF
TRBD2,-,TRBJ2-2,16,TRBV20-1,TGCAGTGCGAACCTCGGGGGAGGGGTGAACACCGGGGAGCTGTTTTTT,CSANLGGGVNTGELFF
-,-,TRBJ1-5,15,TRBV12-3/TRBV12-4,TGTGCCACCGAAAGGACGGGCTTTACCAATCAGCCCCAGCATTTT,CATERTGFTNQPQHF
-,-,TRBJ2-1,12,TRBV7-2,TGTGCCAGCAGCGGCAGGGGTGTTGAGCAGTTCTTC,CASSGRGVEQFF
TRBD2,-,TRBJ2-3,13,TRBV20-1,TGCAGTGCTAACCGGGGGGGAGGAGATACGCAGTATTTT,CSANRGGGDTQYF
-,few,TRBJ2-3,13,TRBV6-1,TGTGCCAGCCAACAGGTTAGCACAGATACGCAGTATTTT,CASQQVSTDTQYF
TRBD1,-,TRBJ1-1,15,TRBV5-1,TGCGCCAGCAGCTTGTCAGGGGGTGCGAACACTGAAGCTTTCTTT,CASSLSGGANTEAFF
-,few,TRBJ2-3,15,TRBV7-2,TGTGCCAGCAGCTTAGGGGGGTTTCGAGCAGATACGCAGTATTTT,CASSLGGFRADTQYF
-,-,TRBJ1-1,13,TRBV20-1,TGCAGTGCCCGCACCCCGGGGGGCACTGAAGCTTTCTTT,CSARTPGGTEAFF
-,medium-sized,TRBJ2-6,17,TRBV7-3,TGTGCCAGCAGCTTAAAGGAGACAGTCTCTGGGGCCAACGTCCTGACTTTC,CASSLKETVSGANVLTF
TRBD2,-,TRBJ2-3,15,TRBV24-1,TGTGCCACCAGTGAGCCTAGCGGGGTCACAGATACGCAGTATTTT,CATSEPSGVTDTQYF
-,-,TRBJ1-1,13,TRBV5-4,TGTGCCAGCAGCTTTGGCAGGGAAACTGAAGCTTTCTTT,CASSFGRETEAFF
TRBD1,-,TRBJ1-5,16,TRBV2,TGTGCCAGCAGTGGAATAAGGACAGGGGGGAATGAGCCCCAGCATTTT,CASSGIRTGGNEPQHF
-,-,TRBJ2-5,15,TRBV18,TGTGCCAGCTCACCCCTACTGGGTAGCCAAGAGACCCAGTACTTC,CASSPLLGSQETQYF
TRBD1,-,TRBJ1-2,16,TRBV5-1,TGCGCCAGCAGCTTGGACCGGACAGGGGGGGCCTATGGCTACACCTTC,CASSLDRTGGAYGYTF